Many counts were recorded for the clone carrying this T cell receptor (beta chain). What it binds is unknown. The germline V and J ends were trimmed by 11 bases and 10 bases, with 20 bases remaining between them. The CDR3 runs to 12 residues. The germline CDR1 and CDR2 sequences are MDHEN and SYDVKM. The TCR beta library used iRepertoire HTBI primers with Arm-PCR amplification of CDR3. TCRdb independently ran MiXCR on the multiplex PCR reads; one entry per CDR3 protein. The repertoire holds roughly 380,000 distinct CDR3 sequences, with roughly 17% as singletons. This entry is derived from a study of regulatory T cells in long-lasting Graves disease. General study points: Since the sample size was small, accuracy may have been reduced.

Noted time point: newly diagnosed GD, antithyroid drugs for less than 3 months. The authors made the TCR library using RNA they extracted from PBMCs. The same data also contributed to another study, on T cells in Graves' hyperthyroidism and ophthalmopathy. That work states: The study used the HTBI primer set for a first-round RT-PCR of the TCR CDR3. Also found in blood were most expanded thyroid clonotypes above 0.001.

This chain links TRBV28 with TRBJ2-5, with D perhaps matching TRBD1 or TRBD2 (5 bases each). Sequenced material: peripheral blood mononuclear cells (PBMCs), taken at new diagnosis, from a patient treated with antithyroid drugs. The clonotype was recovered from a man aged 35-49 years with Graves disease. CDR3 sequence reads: CAGGDPGWDQYF. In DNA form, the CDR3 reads TGTGCCGGGGGAGACCCCGGGTGGGACCAGTACTTC.